A selection of T cell receptor beta chains follows, all from one sample in a study of shared clonotypes between healthy human individuals. The assay was immunoSEQ multiplex PCR, and TCRdb's table has in-frame clones only and misses some. The sample has approximately 120,000 clones; 68% are singletons. Sequencing used memory CD8+ T cells sorted from blood. The receptors derive from a woman aged 25 to 39 in good health. The CDR3 runs from the conserved cysteine through the conserved F or W. Each record gives: J gene, clone size, V gene, D gene, CDR3 protein, CDR3 DNA. D genes are given only for firm matches. The size field is filled for only some rows; it gives once, few, many or a size class.

TRBJ2-7,once,TRBV27,TRBD1,CASSWGTGESEQYF,TGTGCCAGCAGTTGGGGGACAGGGGAGAGCGAGCAGTACTTC
TRBJ2-1,once,TRBV5-1,NA,CASSLVGTEYNEQFF,TGCGCCAGCAGCTTGGTTGGGACGGAATACAATGAGCAGTTCTTC
TRBJ2-7,many,TRBV7-9,NA,CASSGRGSSYEQYF,TGTGCCAGCAGCGGAAGAGGGAGCTCCTACGAGCAGTACTTC
TRBJ1-2,NA,TRBV6-5,TRBD1,CASSPKGANYGYTF,TGTGCCAGCAGTCCAAAGGGGGCCAACTATGGCTACACCTTC
TRBJ1-1,NA,TRBV7-9,TRBD1,CASSLPGTGGTEAFF,TGTGCCAGCAGCTTACCCGGGACAGGGGGCACTGAAGCTTTCTTT
TRBJ2-4,NA,TRBV11-2,NA,CASSRRGQRLLAKNIQYF,TGTGCCAGCAGCCGCCGGGGACAAAGATTATTAGCCAAAAACATTCAGTACTTC
TRBJ2-7,NA,TRBV4-1,TRBD2,CASSQLTSGSRNEQYF,TGCGCCAGCAGCCAGTTAACTAGCGGGAGTAGAAACGAGCAGTACTTC
TRBJ2-7,NA,TRBV2,TRBD2,CASEPLAEELHEQYF,TGTGCCAGCGAGCCACTAGCGGAAGAACTCCACGAGCAGTACTTC
TRBJ1-2,once,TRBV4-1,NA,CASSFVGYGYTF,TGCGCCAGCAGCTTCGTGGGCTATGGCTACACCTTC
TRBJ2-2,few,TRBV4-3,TRBD2,CASSQAGGHTGELFF,TGCGCCAGCAGCCAGGCGGGAGGGCACACCGGGGAGCTGTTTTTT
TRBJ2-7,NA,TRBV28,TRBD1,CASSQPGQGAYEQYF,TGTGCCAGCAGTCAGCCGGGACAGGGGGCCTACGAGCAGTACTTC